A selection of T cell receptor beta chains follows, all from one sample in a study of T-cell reconstitution after alpha-beta-depleted transplantation in children. TCRdb used MiXCR to reprocess the PCR reads, holding one entry per CDR3 protein. The table lists fewer than 85,000 distinct CDR3 sequences, 14% of them singletons. The material was PBMCs, mostly from graft donor cells, obtained 180 days after TCRalphabeta/CD19-depleted stem cell transplant. These receptors originate from a male patient aged 2 to 10 who had a stem cell transplant for acute lymphoblastic leukemia, so the T cells may come from the graft donor. CDR3s include the opening cysteine and the closing phenylalanine or tryptophan. D genes are given only for firm matches. Size tells how often a clone was seen (once, few, many) or the class of an expanded clone, and some rows leave it out.

clone_size,d_call,v_call,j_call,cdr3_nt,cdr3_aa
NA,NA,TRBV25-1,TRBJ2-3,TGTGCCAGCAGTGGATGGACTGGAGATACGCAGTATTTT,CASSGWTGDTQYF
NA,TRBD2,TRBV10-3,TRBJ2-3,TGTGCCATCAGTTCTCGGGACAGAGGGTCGACTAGCGGGCCAACGCAGTATTTT,CAISSRDRGSTSGPTQYF
few,NA,TRBV29-1,TRBJ2-1,TGCAGCGTTGAGGGGGGCTACGATAGGGAGCAGTTCTTC,CSVEGGYDREQFF
NA,NA,TRBV6-6,TRBJ1-1,TGTGCCAGCAGGGACACCTCAAACACTGAAGCTTTCTTT,CASRDTSNTEAFF
medium-sized,NA,TRBV6-1,TRBJ1-5,TGTGCCAGCAGGGCCCTACAGGCCAATCAGCCCCAGCATTTT,CASRALQANQPQHF
NA,NA,TRBV7-7,TRBJ2-2,TGTGCTAGCAGCTTAGGTGGGGTCGGGACAGCGGGAAACACCGGGGAGCTGTTTTTT,CASSLGGVGTAGNTGELFF
NA,TRBD2,TRBV7-2,TRBJ2-3,TGTGCCAGCAGCCCAAGACTAGCGGGAGGAACAACAGATACGCAGTATTTT,CASSPRLAGGTTDTQYF
NA,NA,TRBV25-1,TRBJ2-2,TGTGCCAGCAGTGAATTATCCGGGGAGCTGTTTTTT,CASSELSGELFF
NA,NA,TRBV10-2,TRBJ1-2,TGCGCCAGCAGTGTATCTAGACAGCACGGGACTAACTATGGCTACACCTTC,CASSVSRQHGTNYGYTF
NA,NA,TRBV7-3,TRBJ2-1,TGTGCCAGCAGCTTAGTAGGGGGGAGAAGGTTGAATGAGCAGTTCTTC,CASSLVGGRRLNEQFF
few,NA,TRBV20-1,TRBJ2-7,TGCAGTGCGGCCGGGACCCCGACCTACGAGCAGTACTTC,CSAAGTPTYEQYF
many,NA,TRBV7-6,TRBJ2-2,TGTGCCAGCAGCTTAATAACAGGAATAACCGGGGAGCTGTTTTTT,CASSLITGITGELFF
NA,NA,TRBV4-3,TRBJ2-5,TGCGCCAGCAGCCTCAATCACGGCTACTCGCAAGAGACCCAGTACTTC,CASSLNHGYSQETQYF
NA,NA,TRBV5-6,TRBJ2-7,TGTGCCAGCAGACAACAGGGTAAGCCCTACGAGCAGTACTTC,CASRQQGKPYEQYF
NA,NA,TRBV6-1,TRBJ2-7,TGTGCCAGCAGTGAAGCGACAGTGCAGTACTTC,CASSEATVQYF
NA,NA,TRBV28,TRBJ1-2,TGTGCCAGCCGGGGCCGCCCCAATGACTACACCTTC,CASRGRPNDYTF
NA,TRBD1,TRBV5-1,TRBJ2-7,TGCGCCAGCAGCTCAGGGACAGCTCCTTACGAGCAGTACTTC,CASSSGTAPYEQYF
NA,TRBD1,TRBV20-1,TRBJ2-1,TGCAGTGCCCTTACAGGGGCAAGGGAGCAGTTCTTC,CSALTGAREQFF
few,NA,TRBV12-3/TRBV12-4,TRBJ2-4,TGTGCCAGCAGCCACAAAAACATTCAGTACTTC,CASSHKNIQYF
NA,TRBD2,TRBV10-3,TRBJ2-7,TGTGCCGGCCGTAGCGGGGGGTCCTACGAGCAGTACTTC,CAGRSGGSYEQYF
few,NA,TRBV5-1,TRBJ1-4,TGCGCCAGCAGCACGGGGACGGTTGAAAAACTGTTTTTT,CASSTGTVEKLFF
few,NA,TRBV9,TRBJ1-2,TGTGCCAGCAGCGTAGCGAGAGACGGGGGATATGGCTACACCTTC,CASSVARDGGYGYTF
NA,NA,TRBV12-3/TRBV12-4,TRBJ2-7,TGTGCCAGCAGTCGGGGAGAATCCTACGAGCAGTACTTC,CASSRGESYEQYF
many,NA,TRBV10-2,TRBJ2-1,TGCGCCAGCAGTGCCCCTGGGCAGCCGTCCTACAATGAGCAGTTCTTC,CASSAPGQPSYNEQFF
many,NA,TRBV10-3,TRBJ2-7,TGTGCCACCACCGAGGCTCCTAAGTCCTACGAGCAGTACTTC,CATTEAPKSYEQYF
few,TRBD2,TRBV29-1,TRBJ2-7,TGCAGCGTCATACTAGCGGGAGGCACCTACGAGCAGTACTTC,CSVILAGGTYEQYF
few,TRBD2,TRBV6-4,TRBJ2-3,TGTGCCAGCAGGCCCGAAGGGACTAGCGGGGGGTGGCTCGGGGATACGCAGTATTTT,CASRPEGTSGGWLGDTQYF
NA,NA,TRBV28,TRBJ2-3,TGTGCCAGCAGTTTACGTTTCACCTTCGGTGGGCCAGATACGCAGTATTTT,CASSLRFTFGGPDTQYF
NA,NA,TRBV7-9,TRBJ2-6,TGTGCCAGCAGCCTCCGTACTGGGGCCAACGTCCTGACTTTC,CASSLRTGANVLTF
NA,NA,TRBV15,TRBJ1-1,TGTGCCACCAGCCCACTGGGGGGGGCGAACACTGAAGCTTTCTTT,CATSPLGGANTEAFF
NA,NA,TRBV20-1,TRBJ1-1,TGCAGTGCTAGTAGGTCGGGGATTGAAGCTTTCTTT,CSASRSGIEAFF